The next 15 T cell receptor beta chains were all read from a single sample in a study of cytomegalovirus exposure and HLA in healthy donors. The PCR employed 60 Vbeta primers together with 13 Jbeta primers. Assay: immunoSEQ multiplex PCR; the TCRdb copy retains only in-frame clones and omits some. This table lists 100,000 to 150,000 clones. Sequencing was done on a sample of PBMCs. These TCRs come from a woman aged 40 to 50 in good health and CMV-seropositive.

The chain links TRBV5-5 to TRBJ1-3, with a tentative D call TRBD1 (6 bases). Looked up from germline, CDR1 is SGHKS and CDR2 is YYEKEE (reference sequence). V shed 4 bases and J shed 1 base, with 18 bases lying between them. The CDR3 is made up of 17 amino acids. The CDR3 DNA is TGTGCCAGCAGCCTGGTGGGGGGGCGCGGATCTGGAAACACCATATATTTT. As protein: CASSLVGGRGSGNTIYF.

CDR3 loop: CSAMAGGYTF. The DNA of the CDR3 is TGCAGTGCCATGGCGGGCGGCTACACCTTC. The chain uses TRBV20-1 and TRBJ1-2; the D is unclear. The germline CDR1 and CDR2 sequences are DFQATT and SNEGSKA (reference sequence). This CDR3 region has 10 residues. V lost 6 bases and J 8 bases, leaving 10 bases between the germline ends.

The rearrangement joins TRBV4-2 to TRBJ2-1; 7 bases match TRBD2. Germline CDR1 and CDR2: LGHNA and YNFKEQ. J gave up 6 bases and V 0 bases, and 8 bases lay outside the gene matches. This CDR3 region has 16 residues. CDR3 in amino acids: CASSQEGTTAFNEQFF. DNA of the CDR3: TGTGCCAGCAGCCAAGAAGGGACTACCGCGTTCAATGAGCAGTTCTTC.

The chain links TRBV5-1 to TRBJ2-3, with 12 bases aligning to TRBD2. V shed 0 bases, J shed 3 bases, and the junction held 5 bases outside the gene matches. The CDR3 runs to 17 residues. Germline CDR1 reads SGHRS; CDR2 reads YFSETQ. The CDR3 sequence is CASSLGASGRGTDTQYF. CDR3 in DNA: TGCGCCAGCAGCTTGGGTGCTAGCGGGAGGGGAACAGATACGCAGTATTTT.

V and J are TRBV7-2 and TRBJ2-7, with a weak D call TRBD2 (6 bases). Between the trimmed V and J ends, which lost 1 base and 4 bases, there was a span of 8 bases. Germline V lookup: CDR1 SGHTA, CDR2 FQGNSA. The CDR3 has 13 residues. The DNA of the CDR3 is TGTGCCAGCAGCTTAGGGGGGGTGTACGAGCAGTACTTC. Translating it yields CASSLGGVYEQYF.

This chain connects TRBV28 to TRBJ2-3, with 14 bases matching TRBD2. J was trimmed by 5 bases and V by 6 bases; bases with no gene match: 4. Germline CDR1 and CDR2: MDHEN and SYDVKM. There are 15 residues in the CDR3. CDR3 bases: TGTGCCAGCAGGCGGACTAGCGGGAGGATAGATACGCAGTATTTT. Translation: CASRRTSGRIDTQYF.

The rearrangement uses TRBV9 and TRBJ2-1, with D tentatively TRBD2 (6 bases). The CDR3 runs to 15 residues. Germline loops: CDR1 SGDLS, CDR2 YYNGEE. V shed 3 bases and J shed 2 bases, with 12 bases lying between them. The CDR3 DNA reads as TGTGCCAGCAGCGCATCTAGCGTCACCTACAATGAGCAGTTCTTC. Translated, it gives CASSASSVTYNEQFF.

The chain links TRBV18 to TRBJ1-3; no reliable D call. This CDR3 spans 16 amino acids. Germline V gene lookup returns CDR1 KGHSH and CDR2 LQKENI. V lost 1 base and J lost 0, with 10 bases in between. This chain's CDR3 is CASSPLGVTSGNTIYF. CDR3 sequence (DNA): TGTGCCAGCTCACCACTGGGAGTAACCTCTGGAAACACCATATATTTT.

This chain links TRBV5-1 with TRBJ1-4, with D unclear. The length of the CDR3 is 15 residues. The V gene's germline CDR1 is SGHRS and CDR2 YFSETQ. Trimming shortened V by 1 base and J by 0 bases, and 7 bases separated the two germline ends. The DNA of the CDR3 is TGCGCCAGCAGCTTGTCCCCGGCAACTAATGAAAAACTGTTTTTT. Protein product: CASSLSPATNEKLFF.

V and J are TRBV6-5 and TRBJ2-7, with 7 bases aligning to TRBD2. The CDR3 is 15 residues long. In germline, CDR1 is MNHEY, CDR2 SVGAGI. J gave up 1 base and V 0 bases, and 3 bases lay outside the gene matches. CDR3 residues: CASSYSLAVSYEQYF. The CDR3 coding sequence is TGTGCCAGCAGTTACTCGCTAGCGGTTTCCTACGAGCAGTACTTC.

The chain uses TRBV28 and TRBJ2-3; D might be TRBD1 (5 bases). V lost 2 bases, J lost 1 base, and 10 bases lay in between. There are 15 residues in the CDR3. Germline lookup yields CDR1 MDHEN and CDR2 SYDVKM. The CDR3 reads CASSLQDNRTDTQYF. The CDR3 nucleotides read TGTGCCAGCAGTTTACAGGACAATCGCACAGATACGCAGTATTTT.

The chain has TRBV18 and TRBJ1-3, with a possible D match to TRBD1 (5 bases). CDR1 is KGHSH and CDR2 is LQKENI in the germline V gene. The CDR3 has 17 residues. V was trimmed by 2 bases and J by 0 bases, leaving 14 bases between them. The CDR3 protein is CASSPFRAGVSGNTIYF. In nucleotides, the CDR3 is TGTGCCAGCTCACCATTTCGGGCGGGGGTCTCTGGAAACACCATATATTTT. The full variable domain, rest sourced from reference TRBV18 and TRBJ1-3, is NAGVMQNPRHLVRRRGQEARLRCSPMKGHSHVYWYRQLPEEGLKFMVYLQKENIIDESGMPKERFSAEFPKEGPSILRIQQVVRGDSAAYFCASSPFRAGVSGNTIYFGEGSWLTVV.

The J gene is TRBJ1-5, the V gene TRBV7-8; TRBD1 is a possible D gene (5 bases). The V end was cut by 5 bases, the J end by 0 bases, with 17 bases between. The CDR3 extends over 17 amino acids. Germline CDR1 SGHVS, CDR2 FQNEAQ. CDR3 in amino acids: CASSRHQGINSNQPQHF. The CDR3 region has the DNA TGTGCCAGCAGCCGACACCAGGGAATCAATAGCAATCAGCCCCAGCATTTT.

CDR3: CASSWGRNTEAFF. The CDR3 region has the DNA TGTGCCAGCAGTTGGGGCAGGAACACTGAAGCTTTCTTT. V and J are TRBV27 and TRBJ1-1, with a weak D call TRBD1 (5 bases). Germline CDR1 and CDR2: MNHEY and SMNVEV (reference sequence). Trimming took 4 bases from V and 1 from J, leaving 7 bases between them. This CDR3 spans 13 amino acids.

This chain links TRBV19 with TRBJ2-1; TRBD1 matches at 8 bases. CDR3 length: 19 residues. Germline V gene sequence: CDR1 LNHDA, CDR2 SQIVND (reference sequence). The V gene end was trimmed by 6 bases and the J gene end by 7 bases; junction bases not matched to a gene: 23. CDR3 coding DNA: TGTGCCAGTAGATGGGCTTTTCGGACAGGGTCCGGGGCTGGAAATGAGCAGTTCTTC. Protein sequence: CASRWAFRTGSGAGNEQFF.